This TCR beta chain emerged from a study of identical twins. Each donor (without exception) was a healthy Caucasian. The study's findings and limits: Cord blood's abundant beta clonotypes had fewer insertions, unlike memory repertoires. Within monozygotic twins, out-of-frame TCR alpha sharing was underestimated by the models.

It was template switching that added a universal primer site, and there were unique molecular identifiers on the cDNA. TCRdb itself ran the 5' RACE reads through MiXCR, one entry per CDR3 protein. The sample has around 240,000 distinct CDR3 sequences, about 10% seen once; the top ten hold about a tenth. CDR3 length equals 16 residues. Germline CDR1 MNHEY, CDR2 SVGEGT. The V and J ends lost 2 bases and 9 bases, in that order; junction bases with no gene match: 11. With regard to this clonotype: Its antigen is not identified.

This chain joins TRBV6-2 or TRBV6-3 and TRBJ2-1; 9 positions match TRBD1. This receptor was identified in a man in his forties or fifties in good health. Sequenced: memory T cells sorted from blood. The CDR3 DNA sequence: TGTGCCAGCAGTTACGGTGGAGGGGACAGGGTAGGTGAGCAGTTCTTC. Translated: CASSYGGGDRVGEQFF.